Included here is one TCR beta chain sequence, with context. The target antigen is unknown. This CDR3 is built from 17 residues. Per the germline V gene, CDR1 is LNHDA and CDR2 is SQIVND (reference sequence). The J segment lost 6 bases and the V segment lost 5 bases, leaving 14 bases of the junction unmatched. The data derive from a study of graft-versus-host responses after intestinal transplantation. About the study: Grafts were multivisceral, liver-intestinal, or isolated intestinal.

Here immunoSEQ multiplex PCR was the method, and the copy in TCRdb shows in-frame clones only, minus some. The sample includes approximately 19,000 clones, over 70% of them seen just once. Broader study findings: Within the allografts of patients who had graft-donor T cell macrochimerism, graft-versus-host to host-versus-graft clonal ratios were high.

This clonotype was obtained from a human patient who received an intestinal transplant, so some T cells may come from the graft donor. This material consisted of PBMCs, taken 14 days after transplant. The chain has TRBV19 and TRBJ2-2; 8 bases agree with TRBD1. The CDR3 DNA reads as TGTGCCAGTAGTTCAAACAGGGGGAGCGGCTCGCCCGGGGAGCTGTTTTTT. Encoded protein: CASSSNRGSGSPGELFF.